The clone carrying this TCR beta chain was counted between two and nine times. Its target is not known. These data are taken from a study of CD8 T cells in ankylosing spondylitis. Regarding the study as a whole: For ankylosing spondylitis blood, a TCR beta motif of about eight highly homologous variants appeared characteristic.

The V gene's germline CDR1 is LGHNA and CDR2 YSLEER. CDR3 length: 17 amino acids. The V gene end was trimmed by 3 bases and the J gene end by 4 bases; junction bases not matched to a gene: 11. MiXCR was run by TCRdb on the 5' RACE reads, yielding one entry per CDR3 protein. Among 220,000 or so distinct CDR3 sequences, about a sixth were seen once, and the ten largest hold about 42%. The genes are TRBV4-3 and TRBJ2-3; TRBD2 matches at 9 bases. The sequence was obtained from a male donor with ankylosing spondylitis. Sequenced material: blood, either unsorted or a sorted T cell fraction (not recorded which). CDR3 nucleotides: TGCGCCAGCAGCCAGGGATATAGCGGGAGTCCCCCAGATACGCAGTATTTT. Protein: CASSQGYSGSPPDTQYF.